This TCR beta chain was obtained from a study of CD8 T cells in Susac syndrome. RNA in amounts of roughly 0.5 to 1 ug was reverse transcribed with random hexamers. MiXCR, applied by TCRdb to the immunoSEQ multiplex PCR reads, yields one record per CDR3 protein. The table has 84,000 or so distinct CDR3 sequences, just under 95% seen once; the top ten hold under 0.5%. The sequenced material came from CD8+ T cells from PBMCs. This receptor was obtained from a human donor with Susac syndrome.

In DNA, the CDR3 is TGTGCCAGCAGCTTAACTAGCGGGGGTTACAATGAGCAGTTCTTC. Translated: CASSLTSGGYNEQFF. The chain is built from TRBV7-8 and TRBJ2-1; 11 positions agree with TRBD2. The CDR3 length is 15 residues. V was pared by 2 bases and J by 4 bases, with 1 base of the junction left unmatched. Germline lookup yields CDR1 SGHVS and CDR2 FQNEAQ.